This TCR beta chain was recovered during a study of CD8 T cells in ankylosing spondylitis. Findings and caveats of the study: Disease-associated clones were CD8+ and fairly uncommon in peripheral blood. The study identified a TCR beta motif of fewer than 10 highly homologous variants that appeared characteristic of ankylosing spondylitis blood. Earlier literature documents some of the motif variants in reactive arthritis synovial fluid and blood.

Molecular-barcoded quantitative 5'-RACE produced these TCR beta libraries. TCRdb analysed the 5' RACE reads with MiXCR anew, one entry per CDR3 protein. The sample includes more than 500,000 distinct CDR3 sequences, about 5.4% of them seen just once. The germline V gene has CDR1 MNHNS and CDR2 SASEGT. The CDR3 is 14 residues long. With 3 bases removed from V and 9 bases from J, the gap between germline ends came to 15 bases. To note about this clonotype: As yet, its antigen is unknown.

Sequencing input: blood, either unsorted or a sorted T cell fraction (not recorded which). J is TRBJ2-1 and V is TRBV6-1; D ambiguous. This TCR derives from a male donor with ankylosing spondylitis. The CDR3 nucleotides are TGTGCCAGCAGTGAGTCCTACCCAGAACGTGAGCAGTTCTTC. Protein sequence: CASSESYPEREQFF.